This TCR beta chain was sequenced for a study of blood T cell repertoires in COVID-19. The CDR3 spans 16 residues. From germline, CDR1 is SGHRS and CDR2 YFSETQ. J lost 2 bases, V lost 4 bases, and 5 bases had no gene match. Study processing details: Scientists estimated how many nucleated cells there were by amplifying reference gene primers. The table came from immunoSEQ multiplex PCR; TCRdb's copy has only in-frame clones and leaves some out. V and J calls and clone size are as listed in that table; D and trimming were resolved from the DNA. Here the sample spans around 230,000 clones, around four fifths being singletons.

V is TRBV5-1 and J is TRBJ2-1; 11 nucleotides line up with TRBD2. The sample taken for sequencing was peripheral blood. The source is a woman between 65 and 79 years old with active or convalescent COVID-19. The CDR3 DNA sequence: TGCGCCAGCAGCGAGCAACTAGCGGGGGCCTACAATGAGCAGTTCTTC. It codes for CASSEQLAGAYNEQFF. Drawing the rest from reference TRBV5-1 and TRBJ2-1, the complete variable domain is KAGVTQTPRYLIKTRGQQVTLSCSPISGHRSVSWYQQTPGQGLQFLFEYFSETQRNKGNFPGRFSGRQFSNSRSEMNVSTLELGDSALYLCASSEQLAGAYNEQFFGPGTRLTVL.